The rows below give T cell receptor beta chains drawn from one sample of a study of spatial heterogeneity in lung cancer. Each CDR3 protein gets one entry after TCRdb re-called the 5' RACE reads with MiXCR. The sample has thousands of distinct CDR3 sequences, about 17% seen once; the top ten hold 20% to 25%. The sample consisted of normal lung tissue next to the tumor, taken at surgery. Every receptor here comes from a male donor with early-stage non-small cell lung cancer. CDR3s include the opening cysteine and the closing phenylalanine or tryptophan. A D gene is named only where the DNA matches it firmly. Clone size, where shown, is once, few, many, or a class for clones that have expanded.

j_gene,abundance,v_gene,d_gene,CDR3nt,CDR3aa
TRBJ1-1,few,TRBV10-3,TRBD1,TGTGCCATCAGCGGGACAGGGGGTGGAGGGACTGAAGCTTTCTTT,CAISGTGGGGTEAFF
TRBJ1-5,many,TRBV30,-,TGTGCCTGGAGCCGTGGTGTTCAGCCCCAGCATTTT,CAWSRGVQPQHF
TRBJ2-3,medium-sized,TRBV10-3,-,TGTGCCATCAGTGAGGGTCTAGCGACTGATACGCAGTATTTT,CAISEGLATDTQYF
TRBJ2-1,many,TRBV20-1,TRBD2,TGCAGTGCCCCACTAGCGGGAGGGTCCCATGAGCAGTTCTTC,CSAPLAGGSHEQFF
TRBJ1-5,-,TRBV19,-,TGTGCCAGTAGTATTATACCACCCGGACAGCCCCAGCATTTT,CASSIIPPGQPQHF
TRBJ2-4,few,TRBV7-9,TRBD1,TGTGCCAGCAGCTTCGACGGACAGGGGAGGGTTCAGTACTTC,CASSFDGQGRVQYF
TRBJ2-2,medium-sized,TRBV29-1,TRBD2,TGCAGCGCCGCGACTAGCGCTGGCACCGGGGAGCTGTTTTTT,CSAATSAGTGELFF
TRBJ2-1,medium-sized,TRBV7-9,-,TGTGCCAGCAGCTTAACTGTGAATGAGCAGTTCTTC,CASSLTVNEQFF
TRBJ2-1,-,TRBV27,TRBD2,TGTGCCAGCAGTGCTAGCGGGAGTACGGATGAGCAGTTCTTC,CASSASGSTDEQFF
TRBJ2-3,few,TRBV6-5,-,TGTGCCAGCAGCCGGGGGTCGGGACTGGGCACAGATACGCAGTATTTT,CASSRGSGLGTDTQYF
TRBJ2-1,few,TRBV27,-,TGTGCCAGCAGTTTATTCTCCGGTGGGCTAGCTCTGGCGGGGCAGTTCTTC,CASSLFSGGLALAGQFF
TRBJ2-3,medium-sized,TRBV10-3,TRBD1,TGTGCCATCAGTGGCCGACAGGGGCTCACAGATACGCAGTATTTT,CAISGRQGLTDTQYF
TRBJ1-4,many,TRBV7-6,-,TGTGCCAGCAGCTCCCGGGACACCCCTAATGAAAAACTGTTTTTT,CASSSRDTPNEKLFF
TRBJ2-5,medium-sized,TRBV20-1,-,TGCAGTGCTCAGGAGCAAGAGACCCAGTACTTC,CSAQEQETQYF
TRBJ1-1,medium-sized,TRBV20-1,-,TGCAGTGCCACGCGGGGGGCGGACACTGAAGCTTTCTTT,CSATRGADTEAFF
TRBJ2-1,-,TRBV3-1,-,TGTGTCAGCAGCCAAGGTACCGGCCCCCGGAATGAGCAGTTCTTC,CVSSQGTGPRNEQFF
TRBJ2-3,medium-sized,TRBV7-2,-,TGTGCCAGCAGCTTAGGGGCCCACGAGGATACGCAGTATTTT,CASSLGAHEDTQYF
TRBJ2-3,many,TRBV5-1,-,TGCGCCACTACGAGGGTCCCTAGCACAGATACGCAGTATTTT,CATTRVPSTDTQYF
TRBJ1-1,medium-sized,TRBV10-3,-,TGTGCCATCAGTGAGTCGCCGGGACATCGAAACGAAGCTTTCTTT,CAISESPGHRNEAFF
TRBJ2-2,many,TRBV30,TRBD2,TGTGCCTGGAGTCTTGACGGACTAGCGGGAACCACCGGGGAGCTGTTTTTT,CAWSLDGLAGTTGELFF
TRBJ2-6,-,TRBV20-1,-,TGCAGTGCTAACAGAGTGAGCTCTGGGGCCAACGTCCTGACTTTC,CSANRVSSGANVLTF
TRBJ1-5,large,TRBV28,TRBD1,TGTGCCAGCAGATGGGACAGGCTGAGCAATCAGCCCCAGCATTTT,CASRWDRLSNQPQHF
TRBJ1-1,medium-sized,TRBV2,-,TGTGCCAGCTTGGACAGCCCACTGAACACTGAAGCTTTCTTT,CASLDSPLNTEAFF